This T cell receptor beta chain was identified during a study of CD8+ T cells in alopecia areata. General study findings and limits: Scalp clonality and expanded CD8+ clones among the top 100 were significantly decreased by tofacitinib. Lesional scalp, notably in alopecia totalis/universalis, had clonality above that of normal scalp.

Stated treatment: oral pan-JAK inhibitor, 5-10 mg twice daily. Sequencing used cDNA as its template, made by extracting RNA and reverse transcribing it. Method: immunoSEQ multiplex PCR; TCRdb's copy keeps in-frame clones and lacks some. Here the sample spans some 220,000 clones, 50% to 70% being singletons. Of note for this clone: What it binds is unknown.

Trimming stripped 0 bases from V and 10 bases from J, with 14 bases between. The CDR3 length is 15 residues. Germline assignment: CDR1 SGHRS and CDR2 YFSETQ. This TCR was recovered from a human donor with alopecia areata. The sequenced sample was CD4+ T cells sorted from blood, obtained at week 4, from a patient treated with tofacitinib. The chain uses TRBV5-1 and TRBJ1-6, with unresolved D. The CDR3 DNA follows: TGCGCCAGCAGCTTGGGAGACCAAGAGTCCTCACCCCTCCACTTT. This gives the protein CASSLGDQESSPLHF.